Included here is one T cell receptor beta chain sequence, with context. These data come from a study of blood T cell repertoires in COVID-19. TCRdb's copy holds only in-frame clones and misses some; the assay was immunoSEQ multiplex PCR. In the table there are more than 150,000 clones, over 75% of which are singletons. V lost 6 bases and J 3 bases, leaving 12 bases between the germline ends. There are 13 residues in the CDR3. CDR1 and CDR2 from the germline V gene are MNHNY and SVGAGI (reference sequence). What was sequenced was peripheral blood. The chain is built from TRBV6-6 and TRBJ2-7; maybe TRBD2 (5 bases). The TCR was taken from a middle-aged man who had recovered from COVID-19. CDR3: CASSPDLIYEQYF. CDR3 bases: TGTGCCAGCAGCCCGGACTTAATCTACGAGCAGTACTTC.